These T cell receptor beta chains were read from a single sample in a study of blood T cell repertoires in COVID-19. TCRdb keeps only in-frame clones here, not all; method: immunoSEQ multiplex PCR. The sample includes 300,000 to 400,000 clones, more than 75% of them seen just once. The sample was PBMCs or T cells enriched from blood (not recorded which). These receptors were taken from a woman aged 25-40 years with acute COVID-19. CDR3s include the opening cysteine and the closing phenylalanine or tryptophan. D genes are given only for firm matches. The size entry is marked missing in some rows and otherwise reads once, few, many or a size class.

16	-	TRBD1	TRBV4-1	TRBJ2-7	CASSLSGGPSSYEQYF	TGCGCCAGCAGCCTCTCAGGGGGCCCTAGCTCCTACGAGCAGTACTTC
13	-	-	TRBV27	TRBJ1-2	CASGGRYEGGYTF	TGTGCCAGCGGGGGGAGATACGAAGGTGGCTACACCTTC
15	-	-	TRBV2	TRBJ1-5	CASSETGGSNQPQHF	TGTGCCAGCAGTGAGACCGGGGGTAGCAATCAGCCCCAGCATTTT
14	-	TRBD1	TRBV7-9	TRBJ1-2	CASSLPDRTYGYTF	TGTGCCAGCAGCTTACCGGACAGGACCTATGGCTACACCTTC
17	-	-	TRBV18	TRBJ1-2	CASSPLDSSVANYGYTF	TGTGCCAGCTCACCATTGGACAGTTCTGTAGCTAACTATGGCTACACCTTC
17	once	TRBD1	TRBV18	TRBJ1-6	CASSPRDRGNYNSPLHF	TGTGCCAGCTCACCCCGGGACAGGGGGAACTATAATTCACCCCTCCACTTT
15	-	-	TRBV3-1/TRBV3-2	TRBJ1-4	CASSQEIATNEKLFF	TGTGCCAGCAGCCAGGAGATTGCAACTAATGAAAAACTGTTTTTT
17	-	TRBD1	TRBV7-9	TRBJ1-3	CASSFWTGRLSGNTIYF	TGTGCCAGCAGCTTCTGGACAGGGCGCCTCTCTGGAAACACCATATATTTT
15	-	-	TRBV28	TRBJ1-2	CASSLNGGSRDGYTF	TGTGCCAGCAGTTTAAATGGGGGCTCCCGGGATGGCTACACCTTC
15	-	TRBD1	TRBV14	TRBJ2-7	CASSQEGTGAYEQYF	TGTGCCAGCAGCCAAGAAGGGACAGGGGCCTACGAGCAGTACTTC
15	-	-	TRBV2	TRBJ2-1	CASSEEPTTYNEQFF	TGTGCCAGCAGTGAGGAGCCCACAACCTACAATGAGCAGTTCTTC
14	-	TRBD1	TRBV6-5	TRBJ1-1	CASSYVQGATEAFF	TGTGCCAGCAGTTACGTACAGGGGGCGACTGAAGCTTTCTTT
13	-	-	TRBV7-3	TRBJ1-1	CASSLGQNTEAFF	TGTGCCAGCAGCTTAGGACAGAACACTGAAGCTTTCTTT
14	-	-	TRBV27	TRBJ2-2	CASSHRVGNGELFF	TGTGCCAGCAGCCACAGGGTCGGAAACGGGGAGCTGTTTTTT
14	-	-	TRBV5-6	TRBJ2-1	CASSFGRLYNEQFF	TGTGCCAGCAGCTTTGGGCGCCTATACAATGAGCAGTTCTTC
15	-	TRBD1	TRBV7-9	TRBJ2-2	CASSAPTGNRGELFF	TGTGCCAGCAGCGCGCCGACAGGGAATCGCGGGGAGCTGTTTTTT
14	-	TRBD1	TRBV19	TRBJ2-7	CASSIRDRTYEQYF	TGTGCCAGTAGTATCCGGGACAGAACCTACGAGCAGTACTTC
14	-	TRBD1	TRBV5-5	TRBJ1-1	CASSLQGRSTEAFF	TGTGCCAGCAGCTTACAGGGGAGGTCCACTGAAGCTTTCTTT
17	-	TRBD2	TRBV4-2	TRBJ2-1	CASSQGQTSGGDNEQFF	TGTGCCAGCAGCCAAGGCCAGACTAGCGGGGGGGACAATGAGCAGTTCTTC
14	-	-	TRBV3-1/TRBV3-2	TRBJ1-5	CASSQMHEAQPQHF	TGTGCCAGCAGCCAAATGCATGAGGCCCAGCCCCAGCATTTT
12	-	-	TRBV7-9	TRBJ2-7	CASSLSKYEQYF	TGTGCCAGCAGCTTATCCAAATACGAGCAGTACTTC
13	once	-	TRBV20-1	TRBJ2-7	CSASSREVWQQYF	TGCAGTGCTAGTTCCAGGGAGGTTTGGCAGCAGTACTTC
12	-	TRBD1	TRBV12-5	TRBJ2-7	CASAKGQGEQYF	TGTGCTAGTGCCAAAGGACAGGGCGAGCAGTACTTC
15	-	TRBD2	TRBV3-1/TRBV3-2	TRBJ2-7	CASSPRGGGGYEQYF	TGTGCCAGCAGTCCAAGAGGCGGGGGGGGCTACGAGCAGTACTTC
15	-	-	TRBV18	TRBJ1-2	CASSPTGGQLYGYTF	TGTGCCAGCTCACCCACGGGCGGGCAGCTTTATGGCTACACCTTC
14	-	-	TRBV7-2	TRBJ1-5	CASSLQGPSSPQHF	TGTGCCAGCAGCCTACAGGGACCCTCGTCTCCCCAGCATTTT
15	-	-	TRBV4-1	TRBJ2-7	CASSQVSAGGQEQYF	TGCGCCAGCAGCCAAGTTTCAGCCGGGGGGCAAGAGCAGTACTTC
13	-	TRBD1	TRBV6-5	TRBJ2-7	CAATGGSSYEQYF	TGTGCCGCTACAGGGGGGTCTTCCTACGAGCAGTACTTC
12	once	-	TRBV12-5	TRBJ2-2	CATRDIDGELFF	TGTGCTACCAGGGACATAGACGGGGAGCTGTTTTTT
13	-	-	TRBV28	TRBJ1-4	CASSLPRAEKLFF	TGTGCCAGCAGTTTACCCAGGGCCGAAAAACTGTTTTTT
20	-	-	TRBV21-1	TRBJ1-5	CASSNSYPGTGGYSNQPQHF	TGTGCCAGCAGCAACTCTTACCCCGGGACAGGGGGCTATAGCAATCAGCCCCAGCATTTT
13	-	TRBD1	TRBV12-3/TRBV12-4	TRBJ1-1	CASAGQLNTEAFF	TGTGCCTCTGCGGGACAGCTAAACACTGAAGCTTTCTTT
15	-	TRBD1	TRBV5-1	TRBJ2-3	CASSFGQGWADTQYF	TGCGCCAGCAGCTTCGGACAGGGCTGGGCAGATACGCAGTATTTT
14	-	-	TRBV7-2	TRBJ2-5	CASSLGTAQETQYF	TGTGCCAGCAGCTTAGGGACAGCCCAAGAGACCCAGTACTTC
15	few	-	TRBV9	TRBJ1-6	CASSIRQAGNSPLHF	TGTGCCAGCAGCATCCGACAGGCTGGTAATTCACCCCTCCACTTT
14	-	TRBD1	TRBV11-1	TRBJ1-2	CASSQVGDSYGYTF	TGTGCCAGCAGTCAAGTTGGGGACAGCTATGGCTACACCTTC
16	-	-	TRBV6-5	TRBJ2-7	CASSSLPSGQLYEQYF	TGTGCCAGCAGTTCCCTCCCATCGGGACAACTGTACGAGCAGTACTTC
16	once	TRBD1	TRBV10-2	TRBJ1-1	CASSESFRTGNTEAFF	TGCGCCAGCAGTGAGTCGTTTAGGACAGGTAACACTGAAGCTTTCTTT
16	-	TRBD1	TRBV6-1	TRBJ1-3	CASSGGQGGSGNTIYF	TGTGCCAGCAGTGGAGGACAGGGTGGGTCTGGAAACACCATATATTTT
14	-	-	TRBV7-7	TRBJ2-3	CASRPGGRRYTQYF	TGTGCCAGCAGACCGGGTGGGAGAAGGTATACGCAGTATTTT